The 12 T cell receptor beta chains reported below all come from one sample, sequenced in a study of T cell clonality in common variable immunodeficiency. Study conclusions and caveats: Fewer deletions and N-nucleotide insertions were reportedly seen in common variable immunodeficiency TCR beta sequences.

These receptors lack a known antigen. The table came from immunoSEQ multiplex PCR; TCRdb's copy has only in-frame clones and leaves some out. Reported are about 25,000 clones, none seen only once; the ten largest carry 3% to 4.5%. The material sequenced was peripheral blood mononuclear cells. These receptors originate from a human donor with common variable immunodeficiency.

Points on this clone: The read ends 3 residues shy of where the CDR3 ends; the end is completed using the germline J gene. The rearrangement links TRBV6-1 to TRBJ2-7; TRBD1 aligns across 8 bases. The CDR3 runs 14 residues. CDR1 is MNHNS, CDR2 SASEGT, per germline. V gave up 4 bases and J gave up 0 bases; unmatched junction bases: 2. The CDR3: CASSVGTGSYEQYF. Incomplete CDR3 DNA: TGTGCCAGCAGTGTCGGGACAGGCTCCTACGAG.

Concerning this clone: The CDR3 end falls 3 residues outside the read, so it is completed with the germline J gene. The chain uses TRBV18 and TRBJ2-2; 9 bases agree with TRBD2. Germline CDR1 is KGHSH and CDR2 is LQKENI. With 0 bases clipped from V and 6 bases from J, the junction kept 11 bases outside the gene matches. The length of the CDR3 is 18 residues. The CDR3 here is CASSPPRTSVLTAGELFF. The DNA read from the CDR3 is TGTGCCAGCTCACCACCAAGGACTAGCGTTCTCACGGCCGGGGAG.

This clone was recorded a few times. Read data end 3 residues before the CDR3 end; the end is taken from the germline J gene. Other DNA sequences of this sample code for an identical CDR3. The gene calls are TRBV5-1 and TRBJ2-7, with D maybe TRBD2 (6 bases). Germline V CDR1 and CDR2: SGHRS, YFSETQ. The CDR3 has 14 residues. Trimming left V 7 bases short and J 5 bases short, with 19 bases between. The CDR3 here is CASSGDGRGHEQYF. CDR3 DNA (partial): TGCGCCAGCTCGGGAGACGGAAGGGGTCACGAG.

This clone was observed a few times. The missing CDR3 end, 3 residues past where the read stops, is filled in from the germline J gene. The chain uses TRBV7-8 and TRBJ2-7; weak D call: TRBD1 (6 bases). Germline values: CDR1 SGHVS, CDR2 FQNEAQ. V dropped 4 bases and J dropped 1 base, with 8 bases sitting between them. This CDR3 has 13 amino acids. CDR3 amino acids: CASSSTGSYEQYF. The CDR3 DNA, read in part, is TGTGCCAGCAGCTCAACAGGGTCCTACGAG.

As regards this clone: A read error may produce the germline difference seen at one junction end. From the germline J gene comes the end of the CDR3, since the read stops 3 residues before it. The genes are TRBV19 and TRBJ2-1; 9 bases line up with TRBD2. Germline CDR1 and CDR2: LNHDA and SQIVND (reference sequence). The CDR3 totals 14 residues. This CDR3 is CASRIAGVGGEQFF. The sequenced part of the CDR3 DNA is TGTGCCAGTCGTATAGCGGGAGTGGGGGGTGAG.

This clone came up a few times. The CDR3 end falls 3 residues outside the read, so it is completed with the germline J gene. This sequence joins TRBV19 and TRBJ1-2; D gene uncertain. Germline V gene lookup returns CDR1 LNHDA and CDR2 SQIVND (reference sequence). This CDR3 is 19 amino acids long. The V and J ends lost 3 bases and 4 bases respectively, with 27 bases between them. CDR3 amino acids: CASSIASILSPGEGYGYTF. CDR3 DNA, as far as it was read: TGTGCCAGTAGTATTGCCTCGATTTTGAGCCCCGGGGAAGGCTATGGC.

With regard to this clone: The DNA ends 3 residues before the CDR3 does, and the rest of the CDR3 is filled in from the germline J gene. The chain couples TRBV7-9 to TRBJ1-2; D unresolved. This CDR3 has 12 residues. The germline V gene encodes CDR1 SEHNR and CDR2 FQNEAQ (reference sequence). Incomplete CDR3 DNA: TGTGCCAGCAGCTTAGTGGCCGTCGGC. Its protein is CASSLVAVG. The full CDR3 protein reads CASSLVAVGYTF.

With respect to this clone: Read coverage stops 3 residues before the CDR3 terminus; the germline J gene supplies the remainder. The chain recombines TRBV7-9 with TRBJ1-6; TRBD1 aligns across 9 bases. The CDR3 runs to 14 residues. CDR1 is SEHNR, CDR2 FQNEAQ, per germline (reference sequence). V shed 5 bases and J 7 bases; nucleotides not matched to a gene: 3. CDR3 sequence reads: CASSRDRDNSPLHF. Partial CDR3 DNA: TGTGCCAGCAGCCGGGACAGGGACAATTCACCC.

A remark on this clone: The sequenced fragment ends 3 residues before the CDR3 boundary, so the rest is inferred from the germline J gene. This rearrangement joins TRBV18 to TRBJ2-7; tentative D call: TRBD1 (5 bases). Per the germline V gene, CDR1 is KGHSH and CDR2 is LQKENI. V dropped 5 bases and J dropped 3 bases, with 20 bases sitting between them. The CDR3 has 16 residues. CDR3 sequence reads: CASSIETVTLGYEQYF. The CDR3 bases that were read are TGTGCCAGCTCAATCGAGACAGTTACCCTGGGCTACGAG.

This clone was found a few times. Read sequence stops 3 residues before the CDR3 end, and the germline J gene provides the missing end. J is TRBJ2-1 and V is TRBV18; TRBD2 matches 12 bases. Germline V CDR1 and CDR2: KGHSH, LQKENI. The CDR3 spans 16 residues. V trimming: 5 bases; J trimming: 6 bases; junction bases outside the gene matches: 8. The CDR3 spells CASSEIPSGRANEQFF. The covered CDR3 bases are TGTGCCAGCTCAGAAATTCCTAGCGGGAGGGCCAATGAG.

This clone has more than one count but fewer than ten. Read data end 3 residues before the CDR3 end; the end is taken from the germline J gene. The gene calls are TRBV7-9 and TRBJ2-7; 9 bases line up with TRBD1. Germline V gene data show CDR1 as SEHNR and CDR2 as FQNEAQ (reference sequence). V gave up 0 bases and J gave up 3 bases; unmatched junction bases: 3. The CDR3 is 15 residues long. CDR3 DNA (partial): TGTGCCAGCAGCTTAGCGACAGGGGGTTACTACGAG. Translating gives CASSLATGGYYE. The full CDR3 protein reads CASSLATGGYYEQYF. The full variable domain, rest sourced from reference TRBV7-9 and TRBJ2-7, is DTGVSQNPRHKITKRGQNVTFRCDPISEHNRLYWYRQTLGQGPEFLTYFQNEAQLEKSRLLSDRFSAERPKGSFSTLEIQRTEQGDSAMYLCASSLATGGYYEQYFGPGTRLTVT.

This clone has ten or more counts. The CDR3 is CASGLASGNIQYF. Partial CDR3 DNA: TGTGCCAGCGGTCTGGCTAGCGGAAACATT. This sequence joins TRBV28 and TRBJ2-4; 7 nucleotides agree with TRBD2. The read comes to an end 3 residues before the CDR3 does, leaving the germline J gene to fill in the end. The trim removed 8 bases at V and 6 bases at J, leaving 7 bases unmatched. This CDR3 is built from 13 residues. Germline V lookup: CDR1 MDHEN, CDR2 SYDVKM.